A selection of T cell receptor beta chains follows, all from one sample in a study of blood T cell repertoires in COVID-19. Sequenced by immunoSEQ multiplex PCR; TCRdb stores in-frame clones only, minus some. Seen here are a few hundred thousand clones, less than 85% observed once, and the top ten hold 2.5% to 3.5%. Sequencing used peripheral blood. The receptor set was obtained from a woman in her late teens or twenties with acute or convalescent COVID-19. Each CDR3 is given without its conserved first and last residue.

j_gene,v_gene,len,CDR3aa
TRBJ2-7,TRBV12-3/TRBV12-4,11,ASSRDRVYEQY
TRBJ2-1,TRBV5-1,15,ASSSVWGLSLYNEQF
TRBJ1-2,TRBV9,13,ASSVTPGQGGGYT
TRBJ1-2,TRBV12-3/TRBV12-4,10,ASSSLSYGYT
TRBJ1-6,TRBV5-6,12,ASSLFQGLTPLH
TRBJ2-7,TRBV13,13,ASSLGLGSSYEQY
TRBJ1-1,TRBV5-6,13,ASSLSGQSGTEAF
TRBJ2-7,TRBV7-8,16,ASSLRSRTSGHAYEQY
TRBJ1-1,TRBV18,13,ASSPGQVMNTEAF
TRBJ1-2,TRBV7-9,10,ASSLRGYGYT
TRBJ1-2,TRBV3-1/TRBV3-2,15,ASSQALTVQRNYGYT
TRBJ2-7,TRBV19,12,ASSIKLGPGEQY
TRBJ2-1,TRBV30,12,AWGGLAGKYEQF
TRBJ2-6,TRBV3-1/TRBV3-2,14,ASSRTGGAGANVLT
TRBJ1-4,TRBV18,16,ASSPVVLTTGDKAKLF
TRBJ2-1,TRBV18,14,ASSPPASGPDNEQF
TRBJ2-7,TRBV18,12,ASSTTRLVWEQY
TRBJ2-1,TRBV6-5,13,ASSFVDSRSDEQF
TRBJ1-1,TRBV7-9,13,ASSPGWGLNTEAF
TRBJ2-3,TRBV28,14,ASSNRAGVSADTQY
TRBJ2-7,TRBV6-5,10,ASSHNRYEQY
TRBJ1-1,TRBV27,10,ASSLRTGVAF
TRBJ2-1,TRBV19,13,ASSTPPAGGHEQF
TRBJ1-5,TRBV14,10,ASSQGEQPQH
TRBJ1-1,TRBV6-1,15,ASSEAPGGMMNTEAF
TRBJ1-3,TRBV7-9,9,ASSSDYTIY
TRBJ2-5,TRBV19,14,ASSPMDRAGGETQY
TRBJ2-7,TRBV30,11,AWSGTPSYEQY
TRBJ2-7,TRBV28,13,ASSLRGSSGLEQY
TRBJ1-5,TRBV6-2/TRBV6-3,13,ASSDQGVLGQPQH
TRBJ2-3,TRBV27,13,ASKPGLAPADTQY
TRBJ2-3,TRBV7-2,14,ASSPWTSGITDTQY
TRBJ2-5,TRBV5-1,13,ASSGNLLAGETQY
TRBJ2-7,TRBV28,11,ASYSAGGSEQY
TRBJ1-2,TRBV7-8,11,ASSRTEAYGYT
TRBJ2-3,TRBV4-2,14,ASSQEGGVVADTQY